One sample yielded the 31 T cell receptor beta chains listed below, sequenced in a study of blood T cell repertoires in COVID-19. Here immunoSEQ multiplex PCR was the method, and the copy in TCRdb shows in-frame clones only, minus some. The sample yields a few hundred thousand clones, around 82% seen once. Sequencing input: PBMCs or T cells enriched from blood (not recorded which). These receptors originate from a woman in her forties with acute COVID-19.

The chain has TRBV19 and TRBJ1-2, with 7 bases matching TRBD1. The CDR3 extends over 14 amino acids. V lost 5 bases and J lost 3; bases outside the gene matches: 6. The V gene's germline CDR1 is LNHDA and CDR2 SQIVND (reference sequence). The CDR3 DNA reads as TGTGCCAGTAGTTCGACAGGGAATGACTATGGCTACACCTTC. The encoded protein is CASSSTGNDYGYTF. The full variable domain, with the rest looked up from reference TRBV19 and TRBJ1-2, is DGGITQSPKYLFRKEGQNVTLSCEQNLNHDAMYWYRQDPGQGLRLIYYSQIVNDFQKGDIAEGYSVSREKKESFPLTVTSAQKNPTAFYLCASSSTGNDYGYTFGSGTRLTVV.

J is TRBJ2-3 and V is TRBV24-1, with unresolved D. The CDR3 loop spans 13 amino acids. V was cut by 4 bases and J by 4 bases, with 8 bases left in between. The V gene's germline CDR1 is KGHDR and CDR2 SFDVKD. CDR3 coding DNA: TGTGCCACCAGTGAGTATCTTCCAGATACGCAGTATTTT. This gives the protein CATSEYLPDTQYF.

V gene TRBV3-1 (or the pseudogene TRBV3-2) combines with J gene TRBJ2-6; possibly TRBD1 for D (6 bases). Germline CDR1 and CDR2: LGHDT and YNNKEL (reference sequence). The CDR3 runs 15 residues. The ends were cut back, 4 bases at V and 2 bases at J, with 9 bases in the middle. CDR3 sequence reads: CASSRGQPGANVLTF. As DNA, the CDR3 is TGTGCCAGCAGCCGAGGACAGCCTGGGGCCAACGTCCTGACTTTC.

The chain combines TRBV6-5 with TRBJ2-3; 10 bases fit TRBD1. CDR3 length equals 15 residues. V trimming: 6 bases; J trimming: 2 bases; junction bases outside the gene matches: 5. The germline gives CDR1 MNHEY, CDR2 SVGAGI. CDR3 in amino acids: CASRRTGGNTDTQYF. The CDR3 DNA reads TGTGCCAGCAGGAGGACAGGGGGAAACACAGATACGCAGTATTTT.

The rearrangement uses TRBV28 and TRBJ2-1, with 8 positions matching TRBD1. After removal of 3 bases from V and 10 bases from J, the junction contained 5 bases not matched to a gene. The CDR3 consists of 13 residues. The germline CDR1 and CDR2 sequences are MDHEN and SYDVKM. CDR3 residues: CASSFTGGNEQFF. Here the CDR3 DNA reads TGTGCCAGCAGTTTCACAGGGGGTAACGAGCAGTTCTTC.

The rearrangement joins TRBV4-3 to TRBJ2-7; D possibly corresponds to TRBD1 (5 bases). In germline, CDR1 is LGHNA, CDR2 YSLEER. Trimming took off 3 bases at V and 2 bases at J, with 14 bases between the two ends. The CDR3 has 15 residues. In DNA form, the CDR3 reads TGCGCCAGCAGCCAGGGGCAGGACACTCCCTACGAGCAGTACTTC. Its translation is CASSQGQDTPYEQYF.

This rearrangement joins TRBV19 to TRBJ1-6; 8 bases match TRBD1. CDR3 length: 16 amino acids. V lost 4 bases and J lost 8; bases outside the gene matches: 10. CDR1 is LNHDA and CDR2 is SQIVND in the germline V gene (reference sequence). The CDR3 DNA sequence: TGTGCCAGTAGTACGAGAGACAGGGGAGGAGATTCACCCCTCCACTTT. Residues: CASSTRDRGGDSPLHF.

The chain combines TRBV28 with TRBJ1-1; unclear D gene. CDR1 and CDR2 from the germline V gene are MDHEN and SYDVKM. This CDR3 spans 13 amino acids. V dropped 1 base and J dropped 7 bases, with 10 bases sitting between them. As DNA, the CDR3 is TGTGCCAGCAGTTTATTATCCAGATATGAAGCTTTCTTT. Amino acids: CASSLLSRYEAFF.

The chain links TRBV7-8 to TRBJ2-3; 13 bases fit TRBD2. CDR3 length: 16 residues. Trimming removed 5 bases from V and 4 bases from J; junction bases left unmatched: 6. Germline CDR1 reads SGHVS; CDR2 reads FQNEAQ. The CDR3 sequence: CASSRTSGRGADTQYF. CDR3 in DNA: TGTGCCAGCAGCCGGACTAGCGGGAGAGGGGCAGATACGCAGTATTTT.

V usage is TRBV29-1 and J usage is TRBJ2-1, with D possibly TRBD2 on 5 matching bases. There are 12 residues in the CDR3. Per the germline V gene, CDR1 is SQVTM and CDR2 is ANQGSEA. Trimming pared 4 bases from V and 10 bases from J, leaving 14 bases between. CDR3 sequence: CSVVWGVNEQFF. CDR3 DNA: TGCAGCGTTGTTTGGGGAGTGAACGAGCAGTTCTTC.

V and J are TRBV5-6 and TRBJ1-3; unclear D gene. This CDR3 region has 16 residues. Trimming took 1 base from V and 0 from J, leaving 11 bases between them. Germline lookup yields CDR1 SGHDT and CDR2 YYEEEE. The CDR3 DNA follows: TGTGCCAGCAGCTTGCCCCCGGGATTCTCTGGAAACACCATATATTTT. This translates into CASSLPPGFSGNTIYF.

The chain has TRBV6-5 and TRBJ1-1; D is ambiguous. The V gene lost 0 bases and the J gene lost 1 base, with 6 bases spanning the gap. Looked up from germline, CDR1 is MNHEY and CDR2 is SVGAGI. The CDR3 consists of 14 residues. Here the CDR3 reads CASSYSYRNTEAFF. Written as DNA, the CDR3 is TGTGCCAGCAGTTACTCTTACAGGAACACTGAAGCTTTCTTT.

The chain recombines TRBV3-1 (or the pseudogene TRBV3-2) with TRBJ1-2, with 7 bases lining up with TRBD1. Trimming took 3 bases from V and 3 from J; bases not matched to a gene: 4. The CDR3 consists of 14 residues. From germline, CDR1 is LGHDT and CDR2 YNNKEL (reference sequence). Written as DNA, the CDR3 is TGTGCCAGCAGCCAGGGACAGTCGTACTATGGCTACACCTTC. Its translation: CASSQGQSYYGYTF.

The chain couples TRBV6-2 or TRBV6-3 to TRBJ1-3, with a weak D call TRBD1 (5 bases). CDR3 length equals 16 residues. The V gene lost 6 bases and the J gene lost 4 bases, with 19 bases spanning the gap. Germline V CDR1 and CDR2: MNHEY, SVGEGT. The CDR3 bases are TGTGCCAGCAGCCCTAGGAGGGGAACTACCGGAAACACCATATATTTT. It yields the protein CASSPRRGTTGNTIYF.

The rearrangement uses TRBV5-8 and TRBJ1-6, with TRBD1 as a possible D gene (6 bases). V was clipped by 1 base and J by 1 base, with 12 bases between them. In germline, CDR1 is SGHTS, CDR2 YDEGEE. CDR3 length equals 17 residues. The CDR3 nucleotides read TGTGCCAGCAGCTTGTTTCAGGGGCCATCCTATAATTCACCCCTCCACTTT. Protein sequence: CASSLFQGPSYNSPLHF.

The V gene is TRBV7-8, the J gene TRBJ1-5; D call uncertain. The CDR3 runs to 16 residues. The germline V gene encodes CDR1 SGHVS and CDR2 FQNEAQ. Trimming cost V 5 bases and J 4 bases, with 18 bases left between them. As DNA, the CDR3 is TGTGCCAGCAGCCAATGGGAGAGGCGAGGTAATCAGCCCCAGCATTTT. This gives the protein CASSQWERRGNQPQHF.

The rearrangement joins TRBV15 to TRBJ1-2; tentatively, D is TRBD1 (5 bases). Per germline, CDR1 LNHNV and CDR2 YYDKDF (reference sequence). The V end was cut by 0 bases, the J end by 7 bases, with 15 bases between. This CDR3 is built from 15 residues. The CDR3 bases are TGTGCCACCAGCAGAGATGCAGGGTCGGAGAGTGGCTACACCTTC. Translation gives CATSRDAGSESGYTF.

V and J are TRBV2 and TRBJ2-2; TRBD1 matches at 9 bases. V dropped 7 bases and J dropped 4; count of bases not matched to a gene: 4. There are 14 residues in the CDR3. The germline gives CDR1 SNHLY, CDR2 FYNNEI. Written as DNA, the CDR3 is TGTGCCAGCACTGGGACAGGGACCACCGGGGAGCTGTTTTTT. It is translated as CASTGTGTTGELFF.

This clone was seen a handful of times. In DNA form, the CDR3 reads TGCGCCAGCAGCTTACAGGGGGCGCGTAAAGATACGCAGTATTTT. Its protein is CASSLQGARKDTQYF. V and J are TRBV5-1 and TRBJ2-3; TRBD1 matches 9 bases. The CDR3 contains 15 residues. V lost 2 bases, J lost 5 bases, and 6 bases stayed unmatched. Germline CDR1 is SGHRS and CDR2 is YFSETQ.

There are a few counts of this clone. The chain couples TRBV5-1 to TRBJ1-4; D call uncertain. The germline V and J ends were trimmed by 0 bases and 0 bases, with 9 bases remaining between them. The length of the CDR3 is 16 residues. CDR1 is SGHRS and CDR2 is YFSETQ in the germline V gene. In DNA, the CDR3 is TGCGCCAGCAGCTTGGGGCGGGTTGCAACTAATGAAAAACTGTTTTTT. This gives the protein CASSLGRVATNEKLFF.

J is TRBJ2-5 and V is TRBV30; perhaps TRBD2 as D (6 bases). Germline V lookup: CDR1 GTSNPN, CDR2 SVGIG (reference sequence). With 3 bases removed from V and 5 bases from J, the gap between germline ends came to 7 bases. This CDR3 contains 11 residues. The CDR3 reads CAWREGETQYF. The CDR3 DNA reads as TGTGCCTGGAGGGAGGGGGAGACCCAGTACTTC.

V is TRBV27 and J is TRBJ1-5, with a possible D match to TRBD1 (5 bases). Between the trimmed V and J ends, which lost 5 bases and 3 bases, there was a span of 14 bases. The germline V gene has CDR1 MNHEY and CDR2 SMNVEV (reference sequence). The CDR3 runs to 15 residues. The CDR3 spells CASSVLQDFNQPQHF. Here the CDR3 DNA reads TGTGCCAGCAGTGTTTTACAGGATTTCAATCAGCCCCAGCATTTT.

The chain couples TRBV29-1 to TRBJ1-1; D may be TRBD1 (5 bases). Germline CDR1 is SQVTM and CDR2 is ANQGSEA. V was cut by 8 bases and J by 1 base, with 17 bases left in between. The CDR3 is 14 amino acids. The CDR3, as DNA: TGCAGCTCCTGGGGCGGGGTCGGGAACACTGAAGCTTTCTTT. It specifies CSSWGGVGNTEAFF.

The rearrangement links TRBV18 to TRBJ2-5, with 10 bases identical to TRBD2. CDR3 length: 17 residues. Germline CDR1 KGHSH, CDR2 LQKENI. With V trimmed by 3 bases and J by 5 bases, 12 bases remained unmatched. Here the CDR3 reads CASSPRTSGLGVETQYF. CDR3 in DNA: TGTGCCAGCTCACCCCGGACTAGCGGCTTGGGAGTGGAGACCCAGTACTTC.

The chain carries TRBV29-1 and TRBJ1-1; the match to TRBD1 covers 7 bases. Looked up from germline, CDR1 is SQVTM and CDR2 is ANQGSEA. J was trimmed by 4 bases and V by 3 bases; bases with no gene match: 5. CDR3 length: 13 amino acids. In DNA form, the CDR3 reads TGCAGCGTTGACAGGGGGTTGCGCACTGAAGCTTTCTTT. This gives the protein CSVDRGLRTEAFF.

The V and J genes are TRBV6-2 or TRBV6-3 and TRBJ2-7; D is perhaps TRBD1 (6 bases). The CDR3 totals 14 residues. Germline V gene data show CDR1 as MNHEY and CDR2 as SVGEGT. Trimming took 2 bases from V and 9 from J, leaving 17 bases between them. For the CDR3, the DNA is TGTGCCAGCAGTTACACAGGGCTCTCTACGATGCAGTACTTC. It specifies CASSYTGLSTMQYF.

DNA of the CDR3: TGTGCCAGCAGCTTTTCAACAGCCATGAACACTGAAGCTTTCTTT. This sequence encodes CASSFSTAMNTEAFF. The rearrangement joins TRBV11-3 to TRBJ1-1, with D hard to call. The CDR3 has 15 residues. V lost 3 bases and J 0 bases, leaving 11 bases between the germline ends. CDR1 is SGHNT, CDR2 YENEEA, per germline.

This chain links TRBV9 with TRBJ2-6; 9 bases line up with TRBD1. This CDR3 comprises 14 residues. CDR1 is SGDLS, CDR2 YYNGEE, per germline. The trim removed 3 bases at V and 10 bases at J, leaving 5 bases unmatched. The CDR3 bases are TGTGCCAGCAGCGGCGGACAGGGGTTGAACGTCCTGACTTTC. Translated, it gives CASSGGQGLNVLTF.

This clone has only a few counts. The V gene is TRBV7-3, the J gene TRBJ2-1; D might be TRBD1 (5 bases). Germline CDR1 is SGHTA and CDR2 is FQGTGA. The CDR3 covers 13 residues. Trimming pared 0 bases from V and 9 bases from J, leaving 9 bases between. The CDR3 region has the DNA TGTGCCAGCAGCTTAACCCTCCAGGGTGAGCAGTTCTTC. It specifies CASSLTLQGEQFF.

This rearrangement joins TRBV19 to TRBJ1-2, with TRBD1 as a possible D gene (6 bases). The V end was cut by 0 bases, the J end by 7 bases, with 15 bases between. The CDR3 has 15 residues. Germline-derived CDR1 and CDR2 are LNHDA and SQIVND (reference sequence). The CDR3 reads CASSIDPEGVFGYTF. CDR3 nucleotide sequence: TGTGCCAGTAGTATAGATCCTGAGGGGGTCTTTGGCTACACCTTC.

The rearrangement uses TRBV4-2 and TRBJ2-4; 9 bases line up with TRBD1. Germline V gives CDR1 LGHNA, CDR2 YNFKEQ. V dropped 5 bases and J dropped 5; count of bases not matched to a gene: 13. The CDR3 has 17 amino acids. The CDR3 here is CASSETGTGYIQNIQYF. CDR3 DNA sequence: TGTGCCAGCAGCGAGACCGGGACAGGGTATATCCAAAACATTCAGTACTTC.